The 13 T cell receptor beta chains given below trace back to one sample, sequenced in a study of human thymus T cells. Here immunoSEQ multiplex PCR was the method, and the copy in TCRdb shows in-frame clones only, minus some. The sample lists tens of thousands of clones, 95% occurring once. Sequenced input: blood. Every receptor here comes from a girl under three years old with a congenital heart defect but otherwise immunologically healthy.

The rearrangement joins TRBV14 to TRBJ2-7; 8 bases line up with TRBD2. V trimming: 0 bases; J trimming: 3 bases; junction bases outside the gene matches: 16. The CDR3 covers 19 residues. Looked up from germline, CDR1 is SGHDN and CDR2 is FVKESK. The CDR3 protein is CASSQDPLCRLALVYEQYF. The CDR3 DNA is TGTGCCAGCAGCCAAGATCCCTTATGTAGACTAGCGCTAGTCTACGAGCAGTACTTC. The whole variable domain, remainder taken from reference TRBV14 and TRBJ2-7, is EAGVTQFPSHSVIEKGQTVTLRCDPISGHDNLYWYRRVMGKEIKFLLHFVKESKQDESGMPNNRFLAERTGGTYSTLKVQPAELEDSGVYFCASSQDPLCRLALVYEQYFGPGTRLTVT.

The chain joins TRBV7-2 to TRBJ2-7, with 7 bases matching TRBD1. CDR3 length: 15 residues. The J segment lost 1 base and the V segment lost 0 bases, leaving 3 bases of the junction unmatched. Germline CDR1 SGHTA, CDR2 FQGNSA. CDR3 amino acids: CASSLAGTDSYEQYF. CDR3 DNA sequence: TGTGCCAGCAGCTTAGCGGGGACAGATTCCTACGAGCAGTACTTC.

The rearrangement links TRBV7-9 to TRBJ2-7, with no clear D. V was shortened by 5 bases and J by 1 base, with 15 bases between the two germline ends. Germline lookup yields CDR1 SEHNR and CDR2 FQNEAQ (reference sequence). The CDR3 extends over 15 amino acids. CDR3 coding DNA: TGTGCCAGCAGCGCCAGTCGAGGTTTATCCTACGAGCAGTACTTC. It yields the protein CASSASRGLSYEQYF.

The rearrangement uses TRBV19 and TRBJ1-3; D unresolved. V lost 11 bases and J lost 0, with 11 bases in between. Germline V gene lookup returns CDR1 LNHDA and CDR2 SQIVND (reference sequence). The CDR3 totals 13 residues. The CDR3, as DNA: TGTGCCCTGGAGAGGTTCTCTGGAAACACCATATATTTT. Protein sequence: CALERFSGNTIYF.

The rearrangement links TRBV5-1 to TRBJ2-3; D gene uncertain. Looked up from germline, CDR1 is SGHRS and CDR2 is YFSETQ. Trimming took off 4 bases at V and 3 bases at J, with 6 bases between the two ends. This CDR3 has 12 amino acids. CDR3 loop: CASSPVTDTQYF. Here the CDR3 DNA reads TGCGCCAGCAGCCCCGTAACAGATACGCAGTATTTT.

This chain uses TRBV9 with TRBJ2-3, with unresolved D. CDR1 and CDR2 (germline): SGDLS, YYNGEE. The CDR3 is 13 residues long. The germline V and J ends were trimmed by 0 bases and 11 bases, with 13 bases remaining between them. This chain's CDR3 is CASSVAFSGWQYF. Written as DNA, the CDR3 is TGTGCCAGCAGCGTAGCTTTCAGTGGTTGGCAGTATTTT.

The V and J genes are TRBV5-4 and TRBJ1-1, with 10 bases identical to TRBD1. Germline CDR1 SGHNT, CDR2 YYREEE (reference sequence). This CDR3 region has 15 residues. The V segment lost 4 bases and the J segment 3 bases; nucleotides outside the gene matches: 6. The DNA of the CDR3 is TGTGCCAGCAGCCTGACAGGGGGCATGGACACTGAAGCTTTCTTT. Its translation: CASSLTGGMDTEAFF.

The chain recombines TRBV4-3 with TRBJ1-4; D possibly corresponds to TRBD1 (6 bases). V was shortened by 0 bases and J by 6 bases, with 14 bases between the two germline ends. This CDR3 region has 16 residues. Germline V gene lookup returns CDR1 LGHNA and CDR2 YSLEER. Here the CDR3 DNA reads TGCGCCAGCAGCCAAGATCGATGGGGGCGCTATGAAAAACTGTTTTTT. Its translation is CASSQDRWGRYEKLFF.

V is TRBV21-1 and J is TRBJ2-5; TRBD1 is the table's D call and was not checked against the DNA. TRBV21-1 is reported as a pseudogene. The CDR3 sequence is 10 residues long. CDR3 amino acids: CARAQETQYF. CDR3 coding DNA: TGTGCCAGGGCACAAGAGACCCAGTACTTC.

The chain links TRBV4-2 to TRBJ2-7; D perhaps matches TRBD1 (6 bases). CDR3 size: 16 residues. The V and J ends lost 4 bases and 2 bases respectively, with 18 bases between them. Germline V CDR1 and CDR2: LGHNA, YNFKEQ. This CDR3 is CASSLNPTGKTYEQYF. CDR3 nucleotide sequence: TGTGCCAGCAGCCTGAATCCGACAGGAAAGACCTACGAGCAGTACTTC.

V and J are TRBV18 and TRBJ2-1; 9 bases align to TRBD1. The CDR3 extends over 14 amino acids. The ends lost 4 bases at V and 7 bases at J; junction bases unmatched: 5. The germline V gene has CDR1 KGHSH and CDR2 LQKENI. In DNA, the CDR3 is TGTGCCAGCTCACGGGGGACAGGGATGAATGAGCAGTTCTTC. This sequence encodes CASSRGTGMNEQFF.

The chain recombines TRBV19 with TRBJ2-1; 8 bases line up with TRBD2. Germline assignment: CDR1 LNHDA and CDR2 SQIVND (reference sequence). CDR3 length: 14 residues. With V trimmed by 6 bases and J by 3 bases, 4 bases remained unmatched. CDR3 in amino acids: CASREREFYNEQFF. The DNA for the CDR3 is TGTGCCAGTAGGGAGCGGGAGTTCTACAATGAGCAGTTCTTC. Based on the CDR3 plus reference TRBV19 and TRBJ2-1, the full variable domain is DGGITQSPKYLFRKEGQNVTLSCEQNLNHDAMYWYRQDPGQGLRLIYYSQIVNDFQKGDIAEGYSVSREKKESFPLTVTSAQKNPTAFYLCASREREFYNEQFFGPGTRLTVL.

J is TRBJ1-2 and V is TRBV5-4, with D unclear. Per germline, CDR1 SGHNT and CDR2 YYREEE (reference sequence). This CDR3 has 14 residues. V was cut by 0 bases and J by 4 bases, with 10 bases left in between. This CDR3 is CASSLEAGIYGYTF. As DNA, the CDR3 is TGTGCCAGCAGCTTGGAGGCAGGAATCTATGGCTACACCTTC.